These 7 T cell receptor beta chains came from one sample sequenced in a study of CD8+CD57+ T cells in acquired aplastic anemia. The template used for profiling TCR beta VDJ and CDR3 was genomic DNA. TCRdb itself ran the reads through MiXCR, one entry per CDR3 protein. The repertoire holds 250,000 to 350,000 distinct CDR3 sequences, 50% to 65% seen once, with roughly 1.2% in the top ten. The sequenced patients had an expansion of CD8+CD57+ cells seen by flow cytometry. Specimen: sorted CD4+, CD8+, or CD8+CD57+ T cells (not recorded which) from PBMCs. Source of these receptors: a human donor with aplastic anemia.

The chain has TRBV24-1 and TRBJ1-2, with 8 bases fitting TRBD1. The CDR3 length is 14 residues. The V gene's germline CDR1 is KGHDR and CDR2 SFDVKD. The trim removed 6 bases at V and 2 bases at J, leaving 4 bases unmatched. Here the CDR3 reads CATSPGQGNYGYTF. The DNA of the CDR3 is TGTGCCACCAGTCCTGGACAGGGCAACTATGGCTACACCTTC.

V is TRBV6-1 and J is TRBJ2-7; D possibly uses TRBD1 or TRBD2 (5 bases each). This CDR3 contains 15 residues. The V gene's germline CDR1 is MNHNS and CDR2 SASEGT. The V and J ends lost 6 bases and 1 base respectively, with 16 bases between them. The CDR3 nucleotides are TGTGCCAGCAGCCGCGGAGGCAGGGCATCCTACGAGCAGTACTTC. It codes for CASSRGGRASYEQYF.

V gene TRBV20-1 combines with J gene TRBJ2-3, with 10 bases that match TRBD2. CDR1 DFQATT and CDR2 SNEGSKA come from the germline V gene (reference sequence). The CDR3 consists of 17 residues. The V and J ends lost 6 bases and 8 bases, in that order; junction bases with no gene match: 20. The chain's CDR3 is CSASPVVVAGGKGTQYF. CDR3 in DNA: TGCAGTGCCTCCCCGGTCGTAGTAGCGGGGGGTAAGGGTACGCAGTATTTT.

CDR3 protein: CASSSTHEGQYF. CDR3 bases: TGTGCCAGCAGCTCCACTCACGAGGGGCAGTACTTC. The V and J genes are TRBV7-2 and TRBJ2-7; a possible D gene is TRBD2 (5 bases). This CDR3 is 12 amino acids long. Trimming removed 4 bases at V and 9 bases at J, with 13 bases between. Per the germline V gene, CDR1 is SGHTA and CDR2 is FQGNSA. The full variable domain, its missing parts supplied by reference TRBV7-2 and TRBJ2-7, is GAGVSQSPSNKVTEKGKDVELRCDPISGHTALYWYRQSLGQGLEFLIYFQGNSAPDKSGLPSDRFSAERTGGSVSTLTIQRTQQEDSAVYLCASSSTHEGQYFGPGTRLTVT.

This clonotype was picked up many times. The chain recombines TRBV10-1 with TRBJ2-1; D not resolved. The length of the CDR3 is 14 residues. The V and J ends lost 2 bases and 7 bases respectively, with 12 bases between them. In germline, CDR1 is WNHNN, CDR2 SYGVQD (reference sequence). This CDR3 is CASSESLHWNEQFF. The CDR3, as DNA: TGCGCCAGCAGTGAGAGTCTCCACTGGAATGAGCAGTTCTTC.

This clonotype has only one observation. V usage is TRBV5-5 and J usage is TRBJ1-6; D is unresolved. The ends were cut back, 0 bases at V and 13 bases at J, with 5 bases in the middle. The CDR3 consists of 11 residues. Per the germline V gene, CDR1 is SGHKS and CDR2 is YYEKEE (reference sequence). The CDR3 loop reads CASSLANPLHF. CDR3 coding DNA: TGTGCCAGCAGCTTGGCGAACCCCCTCCACTTT.

With respect to this clonotype: The final CDR3 position lacks the conserved phenylalanine or tryptophan, pointing to a likely read error. The chain's CDR3 is CATSRGGLGSTDTQYL. CDR3 nucleotides: TGTGCCACCAGCAGGGGGGGGCTAGGTAGCACAGATACGCAGTATCTT. The chain uses TRBV15 and TRBJ2-3; tentative D call: TRBD2 (7 bases). The CDR3 consists of 16 residues. Between the trimmed V and J ends, which lost 3 bases and 0 bases, there was a span of 13 bases. Germline CDR1 reads LNHNV; CDR2 reads YYDKDF (reference sequence).